This T cell receptor beta chain was identified in a study of cytomegalovirus exposure and HLA in healthy donors (TCRdb year 2017). Broadly, across the study: An earlier analysis of several hundred of the donors reported about 250 Gb of sequence data and around 120 million unique TCR beta sequences from around 200 million T cells. Among the approximately 400 genotyped donors, around 79% belonged to the genetic ancestry cluster associated with self-reported Caucasian donors. An earlier analysis of 587 of the donors applied high-throughput TCR beta sequencing to assess whether each TCR beta V gene segment acted as functional or pseudogenic. A separate validation cohort of about 110 different subjects was used in addition to the approximately 610-subject first cohort. Class I and class II HLA loci were covered by the typing at four-digit resolution. To study patterns of TCR occurrence, a later analysis re-analyzed previously published TCR beta repertoires from 550 to 800 donors and added high-resolution HLA genotyping. An early release that covered around 590 HLA-typed donors contained about 290 gigabases of sequencing data and about 84 million unique TCR sequences. A handful of DR-DQ haplotypes were handled as single units for association and clustering because linkage in the cohort was strong. On average, 235,054 unique TCR beta nucleotide sequences were sequenced per donor among 398 genotyped donors of the cohort, with 15% to 20% of those sequences being non-productive. Donor age, sex, ethnicity and CMV serostatus were compiled alongside the repertoire data. In a later genetic analysis, genome-wide SNP genotypes for about three fifths of the 666 donors were used, and that subset was treated as a discovery cohort. The number of typed donors differed by locus: roughly 620-640 for A, B, C, DRB1 and DQB1; about 520 for DQA1; 600 to 610 for DPA1; and 450 to 480 for DPB1. All discovery cohort repertoires had been generated on a single sequencing platform. Rather than drawing on any new phenotypic data, the later analysis identified candidate immune exposures from TCR beta sequences and the way those sequences occurred across donors. The study used immunosequencing to profile the T cell repertoires of approximately 690 subjects and linked those repertoires to cytomegalovirus serostatus. The aim of the study was to test whether cataloging public T cell receptors could identify signatures of past pathogen exposure. To predict cytomegalovirus infection status, the study brought together high-throughput TCR immunosequencing, statistical association of individual TCRs with disease status, and machine learning.

The germline V gene encodes CDR1 SGDLS and CDR2 YYNGEE. The V end gives up 0 bases and the J end 3 bases, leaving 10 bases in the junction not matched to a gene. The CDR3 spans 17 residues, from the cysteine through the phenylalanine. Only CDR3 DNA is held: 51 bases, read in frame from base 1. With respect to this clone: Its cognate antigen has yet to be identified. There are no base qualities to consult, and no much larger clone falls within one base.

The cohort comprised more than 550 healthy bone marrow donors. At the time of sampling, every cohort member was nominally healthy, though immune exposures that went unrecorded were likely present. The donor tested CMV seronegative, placing the donor among the roughly 350 seronegative members of the cohort. A peripheral blood sample was collected from each donor, and TCR beta sequencing was performed on peripheral blood mononuclear cells. Genomic DNA extraction from the blood cell samples was performed with the Qiagen DNeasy Blood Extraction Kit. Library preparation employed the immunoSEQ multiplex PCR assay. The multiplex PCR relied on a mix of 60 forward primers for TCR Vbeta segments and 13 reverse primers for TCR Jbeta segments. A multiplex PCR assay on genomic DNA amplified the CDR3 region of rearranged TCR beta genes. Amplified TCR beta libraries were sequenced as 87-base-pair reads on the Illumina HiSeq System. Turning to the authors' computational methods: Across the 700 or so repertoires, a later analysis counted 80 million or so unique TCR beta chains, 8.5 million to 12 million of which were shared by at least two donors. A nearest-neighbor algorithm error-corrected the raw reads and collapsed the reads into unique sequences, merging closely related sequences to remove PCR and sequencing errors. CDR3 sequences were aligned to IMGT reference sequences to assign V, D and J gene segments. For a sequence to be retained, a match of at least six nucleotides to both a V gene segment and a J gene segment was required. A rearrangement was called productive if the CDR3 had no stop codons and remained in frame with V and J, and every other rearrangement was called non-productive. CDR3 was defined by IMGT convention, running from the second conserved V-encoded cysteine to the conserved J-encoded phenylalanine. In an earlier analysis of 587 of the donors, sequences lacking an unambiguous match to a single V gene segment were excluded. An earlier analysis of a few hundred of the donors called V segments functional above 56.7% productive rearrangements and segregating when the between-donor standard deviation exceeded 5%. A statistical classification framework was built for diagnosing cytomegalovirus status from the catalog of TCR beta chain sequences. In a later analysis, V and J genes were assigned by comparing TCR nucleotide sequences against IMGT/GENE-DB human TR gene sequences. A later analysis assigned CDR3 sequences and most-parsimonious VDJ recombination scenarios with the TCRdist pipeline. In a later analysis, each TCR beta chain was defined by its CDR3 amino acid sequence together with its V-gene family, and reads lacking a unique V-gene family were excluded. As a way to deal with suspected cross-contamination and a sequencing artifact, a later analysis dropped 450 to 600 nucleotide sequences that were highly shared and had low generation probability. In a later analysis, a clonal expansion index was calculated for each public chain from normalized within-repertoire ranks of inferred template counts. In a later analysis, generation probabilities were computed with a VDJ recombination model fitted to out-of-frame rearrangements, and the resulting probabilities were checked against IGoR. Hypergeometric tests were used in a later analysis to score TCR-TCR, TCR-HLA and TCR-CMV co-occurrence, with a repertoire-size bias correction applied to the TCR pairs. In a later analysis, false discovery rates were estimated by permuting HLA or CMV assignments 20 times. In a later analysis, co-occurring TCRs were grouped with DBSCAN, and TCRdist sequence similarity was added when clustering was performed within HLA-allele-positive subsets. For co-occurrence clustering, repertoires with fewer than 30,000 or more than 120,000 public chains were excluded, along with a handful of repertoires with anomalous nucleotide sharing. Entries here come from immuneACCESS through TCRdb and include only in-frame sequences with V and J called. Some clones fail to appear in such tables; in the studies checked, an unresolved V gene covers under half of the shortfall, and the cause of the remainder is unknown. For V, J and clone size, that table is used; D and trimming come from the DNA. This sample lists a few hundred thousand clones; about nine tenths were detected once. In total, the top ten clones hold roughly 1.6% of the sample.

Study-wide findings and limitations: A later analysis found that HLA-associated TCR beta chains were more clonally expanded and had lower generation probabilities than equally common non-associated chains. The earlier analysis of about 600 of the donors excluded seventeen rarely observed V segments, including chromosome 9 orphons, because counts were too low. A later genetic analysis reported fewer N-insertions in productive TCRs among donors in an Asian-associated ancestry cluster than the roughly 640-donor mean. Only TCR beta chains were sequenced in this cohort, and the absence of alpha or paired-chain data limited detectable features. In vitro tests confirmed that a few of the cytomegalovirus-associated TCR beta chains recognize cytomegalovirus antigens. For the cohort, immune exposure information was limited to CMV serostatus. The sequencing pipeline was judged likely to have produced a cluster of highly shared sequence variants as a technical artifact. Some IMGT-functional V segments, including TRBV6-2 and TRBV6-3, could not be distinguished by the 87-base-pair reads and were therefore excluded. In an earlier analysis of some 500 of the donors, most TCR beta V segments appeared in productive rearrangements about 87% or about 30% of the time, broadly matching IMGT annotations. Linkage disequilibrium might explain the correlated functional status among segregating V segments, but an unknown experimental factor could not be excluded. When HLA alleles, especially DR and DQ, strongly co-occurred, TCR associations were difficult to assign to individual alleles. In a later analysis, about 17,000 TCR beta sequences were associated with specific HLA alleles at a false discovery rate of 0.05. Cytomegalovirus status was reported to be diagnosed by the classifier with high specificity and sensitivity in both the original and validation cohorts. HLA typing was unavailable for some donors at each locus, so association tests used only the typed subset. A further reported finding was that TCR beta sequences accurately predicted the HLA-A and HLA-B alleles for most subjects in the first cohort. In a later analysis, several top co-occurrence clusters were reported to appear linked to parvovirus B19, influenza, CMV and Epstein-Barr virus. Roughly uniform sequencing depth across donors was assumed in presence/absence analyses, although this assumption may not hold. According to the authors, the approach could potentially be generalized to other disease states and immunological phenotypes. Most TCR sequences were observed very rarely across donors, whereas some public TCRs were present in many individuals. A later analysis found that TCR association rates varied across HLA loci, with DRB1 alleles showing the most associated TCRs and HLA-C alleles the fewest. In the study, approximately 160 TCR beta chains were listed as associated with cytomegalovirus. A later genetic analysis associated a missense DCLRE1C variant with V-gene and J-gene trimming of TCR beta chains, and an independent cohort replicated the association. According to a later analysis, most CMV-associated TCR beta chains appeared to be HLA-restricted, and the HLA associations seemed to be driven largely by CMV exposure.

This receptor was taken from a girl aged 2-9 years in good health and CMV-seronegative. The chain uses TRBV9 and TRBJ2-7; 9 bases in the junction line up with TRBD1. Sequenced material: PBMCs. The CDR3 region has the sequence CASSVGLQDRGVYEQYF. The bases read TGTGCCAGCAGCGTAGGCCTCCAGGACAGGGGCGTCTACGAGCAGTACTTC.